Each of the 25 T cell receptor beta chains below was sequenced from the same sample in a study of T cell responses to AZD1222 COVID-19 vaccine. Assay: immunoSEQ multiplex PCR; the TCRdb copy retains only in-frame clones and omits some. The profile shows roughly 120,000 clones, roughly 90% of them singletons. Sequencing was performed on peripheral blood, taken 28 days after the second AZD1222 dose. The receptor set was obtained from an adult who received the AZD1222 COVID-19 vaccine.

V usage is TRBV6-1 and J usage is TRBJ1-2, with D possibly being TRBD1 (6 bases). Germline-derived CDR1 and CDR2 are MNHNS and SASEGT. Trimming pared 4 bases from V and 2 bases from J, leaving 17 bases between. The CDR3 spans 16 residues. The DNA of the CDR3 is TGTGCCAGCAGTGTAATGCCGCGGGGGGCAAACTATGGCTACACCTTC. Encoded protein: CASSVMPRGANYGYTF.

V and J are TRBV3-1 (or the pseudogene TRBV3-2) and TRBJ1-6; D is uncertain. This CDR3 region has 13 residues. The germline V and J ends were trimmed by 2 bases and 9 bases, with 8 bases remaining between them. Germline assignment: CDR1 LGHDT and CDR2 YNNKEL (reference sequence). The CDR3 region is CASSQRVSSPLHF. The DNA of the CDR3 is TGTGCCAGCAGCCAAAGGGTTTCTTCACCCCTCCACTTT.

In nucleotides, the CDR3 is TGCGCCAGCAGCTTGGGGACAGGGGGGATGAACACTGAAGCTTTCTTT. Protein sequence: CASSLGTGGMNTEAFF. This rearrangement joins TRBV5-1 to TRBJ1-1, with 10 bases matching TRBD1. Germline V lookup: CDR1 SGHRS, CDR2 YFSETQ. The length of the CDR3 is 16 residues. The J segment lost 0 bases and the V segment lost 0 bases, leaving 2 bases of the junction unmatched.

The chain combines TRBV6-1 with TRBJ1-1, with 10 bases that match TRBD1. Germline V gene lookup returns CDR1 MNHNS and CDR2 SASEGT. This CDR3 region has 17 residues. V lost 4 bases and J lost 12; bases outside the gene matches: 20. The CDR3 coding sequence is TGTGCCAGCAGTGGCAGACAGGGGGCTTCTCGGCGTTACGAACCTTTCTTT. This gives the protein CASSGRQGASRRYEPFF.

Of note for this clone: At one boundary the junction diverges from the germline segment, which might be a read error. The rearrangement links TRBV18 to TRBJ1-2; D not resolved. The CDR3 length is 15 residues. Germline CDR1 is KGHSH and CDR2 is LQKENI. Here the CDR3 reads CASSPRATTNYGYTF. The CDR3 DNA follows: TGTGCCAGCTCCCCACGAGCAACGACTAACTATGGCTACACCTTC.

The chain uses TRBV2 and TRBJ1-4; 9 positions agree with TRBD1. Trimming took 5 bases from V and 7 from J; bases not matched to a gene: 5. Germline-derived CDR1 and CDR2 are SNHLY and FYNNEI. The CDR3 consists of 14 residues. The CDR3 sequence is CASSPDRGLEKLFF. The CDR3 bases are TGTGCCAGCAGTCCGGACAGGGGACTTGAAAAACTGTTTTTT.

V is TRBV28 and J is TRBJ1-3; D is unresolved. The ends were cut back, 3 bases at V and 2 bases at J, with 14 bases in the middle. Germline V gives CDR1 MDHEN, CDR2 SYDVKM. The CDR3 runs to 16 residues. The CDR3 sequence is CASSLAGLGTGNTIYF. The CDR3 region has the DNA TGTGCCAGCAGTTTGGCGGGTTTGGGGACTGGAAACACCATATATTTT.

The V and J genes are TRBV5-4 and TRBJ1-5; TRBD1 agrees at 8 bases. CDR3 size: 16 residues. CDR1 SGHNT and CDR2 YYREEE come from the germline V gene (reference sequence). J gave up 6 bases and V 3 bases, and 11 bases lay outside the gene matches. The CDR3 DNA is TGTGCCAGCAGCTACGGGGGACAGGCGCCGGGTCAGCCCCAGCATTTT. This codes for CASSYGGQAPGQPQHF. The full variable domain, its missing parts supplied by reference TRBV5-4 and TRBJ1-5, is ETGVTQSPTHLIKTRGQQVTLRCSSQSGHNTVSWYQQALGQGPQFIFQYYREEENGRGNFPPRFSGLQFPNYSSELNVNALELDDSALYLCASSYGGQAPGQPQHFGDGTRLSIL.

The chain uses TRBV5-1 and TRBJ2-3, with 10 bases identical to TRBD2. The J segment lost 1 base and the V segment lost 4 bases, leaving 6 bases of the junction unmatched. There are 16 residues in the CDR3. Germline CDR1 and CDR2: SGHRS and YFSETQ. The chain's CDR3 is CASSGTSGTGTDTQYF. The CDR3, as DNA: TGCGCCAGCAGCGGCACTAGCGGGACCGGCACAGATACGCAGTATTTT.

The V call is TRBV19, the J call TRBJ2-7; D remains unclear. Trimming removed 4 bases at V and 5 bases at J, with 12 bases between. The germline V gene has CDR1 LNHDA and CDR2 SQIVND (reference sequence). The CDR3 loop spans 13 amino acids. CDR3 sequence (DNA): TGTGCCAGTAGTACGACGTCGTTCGACGAGCAGTACTTC. Residues: CASSTTSFDEQYF.

CDR3 protein: CASSQEAGGGHEQYF. CDR3 coding DNA: TGTGCCAGCAGCCAAGAGGCAGGGGGCGGCCACGAGCAGTACTTC. This rearrangement joins TRBV3-1 (or the pseudogene TRBV3-2) to TRBJ2-7; TRBD1 aligns across 8 bases. CDR3 length: 15 residues. J lost 5 bases, V lost 0 bases, and 6 bases had no gene match. Per germline, CDR1 LGHDT and CDR2 YNNKEL (reference sequence).

The chain carries TRBV4-3 and TRBJ1-5; 9 nucleotides align to TRBD1. With 2 bases clipped from V and 6 bases from J, the junction kept 5 bases outside the gene matches. Germline CDR1 reads LGHNA; CDR2 reads YSLEER. The CDR3 loop spans 15 amino acids. This chain's CDR3 is CASSQQQGAGQPQHF. Written as DNA, the CDR3 is TGCGCCAGCAGCCAACAACAGGGGGCGGGTCAGCCCCAGCATTTT.

V and J are TRBV5-1 and TRBJ2-1, with TRBD2 matching 12 bases. The CDR3 has 16 amino acids. CDR1 and CDR2 from the germline V gene are SGHRS and YFSETQ. V was pared by 4 bases and J by 5 bases, with 7 bases of the junction left unmatched. The CDR3 nucleotides read TGCGCCAGCAGCCGGGATCCTAGCGGGGGGGACAATGAGCAGTTCTTC. This codes for CASSRDPSGGDNEQFF.

The chain recombines TRBV3-1 (or the pseudogene TRBV3-2) with TRBJ2-7; 9 nucleotides align to TRBD1. This CDR3 has 17 residues. The germline gives CDR1 LGHDT, CDR2 YNNKEL (reference sequence). V shed 2 bases, J shed 2 bases, and the junction held 10 bases outside the gene matches. As DNA, the CDR3 is TGTGCCAGCAGCCAAATTACAGGGGGCAGCGGAACCTACGAGCAGTACTTC. It translates to CASSQITGGSGTYEQYF.

J is TRBJ1-6 and V is TRBV11-2; 8 bases match TRBD1. The trim removed 3 bases at V and 7 bases at J, leaving 11 bases unmatched. The germline V gene has CDR1 SGHAT and CDR2 FQNNGV. The CDR3 covers 17 residues. The CDR3 spells CASSFPAGTGLNSPLHF. Written as DNA, the CDR3 is TGTGCCAGCAGCTTCCCCGCCGGGACAGGACTGAATTCACCCCTCCACTTT.

The rearrangement uses TRBV4-3 and TRBJ2-6; possible D gene TRBD1, 5 bases. CDR3 size: 17 residues. Germline V gives CDR1 LGHNA, CDR2 YSLEER. Trimming removed 3 bases from V and 0 bases from J, with 12 bases in between. CDR3 bases: TGCGCCAGCAGCCACCCAGGGTTTAGCTCTGGGGCCAACGTCCTGACTTTC. Protein sequence: CASSHPGFSSGANVLTF.

The V and J genes are TRBV3-1 (or the pseudogene TRBV3-2) and TRBJ1-4; 7 positions agree with TRBD1. Germline CDR1 and CDR2: LGHDT and YNNKEL (reference sequence). The CDR3 runs 17 residues. Trimming cost V 3 bases and J 5 bases; bases outside gene matches: 12. CDR3 DNA: TGTGCCAGCAGCCAGCGAAGAGCCGGGACAGAAAATGAAAAACTGTTTTTT. It is translated as CASSQRRAGTENEKLFF.

The chain carries TRBV5-1 and TRBJ2-3; D uncertain. The V end was cut by 5 bases, the J end by 2 bases, with 12 bases between. The CDR3 length is 14 residues. Germline V lookup: CDR1 SGHRS, CDR2 YFSETQ. The DNA of the CDR3 is TGCGCCAGCAGAGCCCTCGTGGACACAGATACGCAGTATTTT. This encodes CASRALVDTDTQYF.

The chain is built from TRBV20-1 and TRBJ1-1; no clear D. Germline V gene lookup returns CDR1 DFQATT and CDR2 SNEGSKA (reference sequence). Deletions cut 3 bases from V and 6 bases from J, with 17 bases between. The CDR3 loop spans 14 amino acids. CDR3 coding DNA: TGCAGTGCTAGTGGTTTGGCAGGTGTGGCTGAAGCTTTCTTT. It yields the protein CSASGLAGVAEAFF.

This chain connects TRBV7-2 to TRBJ2-1; 11 positions match TRBD2. The CDR3 runs 17 residues. In germline, CDR1 is SGHTA, CDR2 FQGNSA. V was clipped by 4 bases and J by 4 bases; unmatched bases: 9. CDR3 nucleotides: TGTGCCAGCAGCTGGAAACTAGCGGGGGTGGGGTACAATGAGCAGTTCTTC. This translates into CASSWKLAGVGYNEQFF.

This sequence joins TRBV19 and TRBJ2-7; D is uncertain. Trimming stripped 11 bases from V and 0 bases from J, with 11 bases between. Germline-derived CDR1 and CDR2 are LNHDA and SQIVND (reference sequence). The CDR3 loop spans 12 amino acids. CDR3 sequence reads: CAVRQDSYEQYF. The CDR3 DNA reads as TGTGCCGTCAGACAAGACTCCTACGAGCAGTACTTC.

J is TRBJ1-2 and V is TRBV19; D is uncertain. V lost 5 bases and J lost 5, with 24 bases in between. The CDR3 spans 17 residues. Germline V CDR1 and CDR2: LNHDA, SQIVND (reference sequence). The CDR3 here is CASSSYRRSPIGYGYTF. CDR3 sequence (DNA): TGTGCCAGTAGTTCATACCGTCGCTCCCCAATCGGGTATGGCTACACCTTC.

The chain combines TRBV6-5 with TRBJ2-6; the D is unclear. This CDR3 contains 13 residues. The V gene lost 11 bases and the J gene lost 0 bases, with 8 bases spanning the gap. CDR1 and CDR2 from the germline V gene are MNHEY and SVGAGI. CDR3 bases: TGTGCCTCCAGTAGCTCTGGGGCCAACGTCCTGACTTTC. Translated, it gives CASSSSGANVLTF.

This chain connects TRBV19 to TRBJ2-5; D call uncertain. This CDR3 is 13 amino acids long. The V gene's germline CDR1 is LNHDA and CDR2 SQIVND (reference sequence). The V and J ends lost 9 bases and 2 bases respectively, with 13 bases between them. The CDR3 region has the DNA TGTGCCAGCAGGCCGACCTCGCAAGAGACCCAGTACTTC. This encodes CASRPTSQETQYF.

This chain links TRBV7-9 with TRBJ2-7; 8 bases align to TRBD1. J was trimmed by 3 bases and V by 4 bases; bases with no gene match: 2. The CDR3 has 13 amino acids. Germline values: CDR1 SEHNR, CDR2 FQNEAQ (reference sequence). The chain's CDR3 is CASSSRGLYEQYF. CDR3 nucleotides: TGTGCCAGCAGCTCCAGGGGGCTCTACGAGCAGTACTTC.